The rows below give T cell receptor beta chains drawn from one sample of a study of T cell responses to AZD1222 COVID-19 vaccine. Some clones are missing from TCRdb's copy, which holds only in-frame ones; the method was immunoSEQ multiplex PCR. The repertoire holds over 120,000 clones, roughly 92% seen once, with less than 6.5% in the top ten. The input for sequencing was peripheral blood, taken on day 0 of AZD1222 vaccination. The receptor set was obtained from an adult in good health. CDR3s include the opening cysteine and the closing phenylalanine or tryptophan. Each record gives: clone size, V gene, J gene, CDR3 length, D gene, CDR3 protein, CDR3 DNA. A D gene is named only where the DNA matches it firmly. Size tells how often a clone was seen (once, few, many) or the class of an expanded clone, and some rows leave it out.

clone_size: NA
v_call: TRBV3-1/TRBV3-2
j_call: TRBJ1-3
cdr3_length: 12
d_call: NA
cdr3_aa: CASSHGRNTIYF
cdr3_nt: TGTGCCAGCAGCCACGGGAGAAACACCATATATTTT

clone_size: NA
v_call: TRBV24-1
j_call: TRBJ2-1
cdr3_length: 19
d_call: TRBD2
cdr3_aa: CATSDVTSGSLGSYNEQFF
cdr3_nt: TGTGCCACCAGTGACGTGACTAGCGGGAGTTTGGGCTCCTACAATGAGCAGTTCTTC

clone_size: NA
v_call: TRBV2
j_call: TRBJ1-4
cdr3_length: 13
d_call: NA
cdr3_aa: CASSERTYEKLFF
cdr3_nt: TGTGCCAGCAGTGAAAGGACATATGAAAAACTGTTTTTT

clone_size: NA
v_call: TRBV19
j_call: TRBJ1-4
cdr3_length: 15
d_call: NA
cdr3_aa: CASSMVSALNEKLFF
cdr3_nt: TGTGCCAGTAGTATGGTGTCGGCCTTGAATGAAAAACTGTTTTTT

clone_size: NA
v_call: TRBV2
j_call: TRBJ1-2
cdr3_length: 13
d_call: NA
cdr3_aa: CASSGGDHYGYTF
cdr3_nt: TGTGCCAGCAGTGGGGGGGACCACTATGGCTACACCTTC

clone_size: NA
v_call: TRBV7-3
j_call: TRBJ2-1
cdr3_length: 15
d_call: TRBD2
cdr3_aa: CASSPSGTSINEQFF
cdr3_nt: TGTGCCAGCAGCCCCTCCGGGACTAGTATAAATGAGCAGTTCTTC

clone_size: NA
v_call: TRBV19
j_call: TRBJ1-3
cdr3_length: 14
d_call: TRBD1
cdr3_aa: CASSEQGPGNTIYF
cdr3_nt: TGTGCCAGTAGCGAACAGGGGCCTGGAAACACCATATATTTT

clone_size: once
v_call: TRBV10-1
j_call: TRBJ1-2
cdr3_length: 13
d_call: NA
cdr3_aa: CASDENRSYGYTF
cdr3_nt: TGCGCCAGCGACGAGAACAGGTCCTATGGCTACACCTTC

clone_size: NA
v_call: TRBV24-1
j_call: TRBJ1-3
cdr3_length: 18
d_call: TRBD1
cdr3_aa: CATSDPNPGQGNGNTIYF
cdr3_nt: TGTGCCACCAGTGACCCTAACCCTGGACAGGGTAATGGAAACACCATATATTTT

clone_size: NA
v_call: TRBV30
j_call: TRBJ1-5
cdr3_length: 15
d_call: TRBD1
cdr3_aa: CAWSPGTVIGRPQHF
cdr3_nt: TGTGCCTGGAGTCCCGGGACAGTAATAGGTAGGCCCCAGCATTTT

clone_size: NA
v_call: TRBV24-1
j_call: TRBJ2-2
cdr3_length: 14
d_call: NA
cdr3_aa: CATSGGSNTGELFF
cdr3_nt: TGTGCCACCAGTGGGGGTTCGAACACCGGGGAGCTGTTTTTT

clone_size: once
v_call: TRBV3-1/TRBV3-2
j_call: TRBJ1-2
cdr3_length: 14
d_call: NA
cdr3_aa: CASSQDGTSWGYTF
cdr3_nt: TGTGCCAGCAGCCAAGATGGTACCAGCTGGGGCTACACCTTC

clone_size: NA
v_call: TRBV4-1
j_call: TRBJ1-2
cdr3_length: 16
d_call: NA
cdr3_aa: CASSQGRQGLRNGYTF
cdr3_nt: TGCGCCAGCAGCCAAGGTCGGCAGGGGCTGAGGAATGGCTACACCTTC

clone_size: NA
v_call: TRBV9
j_call: TRBJ2-6
cdr3_length: 19
d_call: TRBD1
cdr3_aa: CASSVRTGGYPSGANVLTF
cdr3_nt: TGTGCCAGCAGCGTTCGAACAGGGGGATACCCCTCTGGGGCCAACGTCCTGACTTTC

clone_size: NA
v_call: TRBV12-3/TRBV12-4
j_call: TRBJ2-3
cdr3_length: 13
d_call: NA
cdr3_aa: CASSSTSTDTQYF
cdr3_nt: TGTGCCAGCAGTTCCACTAGCACAGATACGCAGTATTTT

clone_size: NA
v_call: TRBV7-9
j_call: TRBJ1-4
cdr3_length: 14
d_call: NA
cdr3_aa: CASSLMRQNEKLFF
cdr3_nt: TGTGCCAGCAGCTTAATGCGACAGAATGAAAAACTGTTTTTT

clone_size: NA
v_call: TRBV9
j_call: TRBJ1-5
cdr3_length: 13
d_call: NA
cdr3_aa: CASTVSGYQPQHF
cdr3_nt: TGTGCCAGCACGGTGAGCGGGTATCAGCCCCAGCATTTT

clone_size: NA
v_call: TRBV3-1/TRBV3-2
j_call: TRBJ1-1
cdr3_length: 14
d_call: NA
cdr3_aa: CASSPRLRNTEAFF
cdr3_nt: TGTGCCAGCAGCCCCCGACTGAGAAACACTGAAGCTTTCTTT

clone_size: NA
v_call: TRBV5-1
j_call: TRBJ2-7
cdr3_length: 13
d_call: NA
cdr3_aa: CASSLGHSYEQYF
cdr3_nt: TGCGCCAGCAGCTTGGGACACTCCTACGAGCAGTACTTC

clone_size: NA
v_call: TRBV7-9
j_call: TRBJ1-3
cdr3_length: 14
d_call: NA
cdr3_aa: CASSLAGDRNTIYF
cdr3_nt: TGTGCCAGCAGCTTAGCCGGGGACAGAAACACCATATATTTT

clone_size: NA
v_call: TRBV27
j_call: TRBJ1-3
cdr3_length: 15
d_call: NA
cdr3_aa: CASSRKGSSGNTIYF
cdr3_nt: TGTGCCAGCAGTAGAAAGGGGAGCTCTGGAAACACCATATATTTT

clone_size: NA
v_call: TRBV20-1
j_call: TRBJ1-3
cdr3_length: 11
d_call: NA
cdr3_aa: CSASSGNTIYF
cdr3_nt: TGCAGTGCTTCCTCTGGAAACACCATATATTTT

clone_size: NA
v_call: TRBV7-9
j_call: TRBJ2-3
cdr3_length: 16
d_call: NA
cdr3_aa: CASSRGQMASTDTQYF
cdr3_nt: TGTGCCAGCAGTCGTGGACAGATGGCTAGCACAGATACGCAGTATTTT

clone_size: NA
v_call: TRBV7-8
j_call: TRBJ1-3
cdr3_length: 15
d_call: NA
cdr3_aa: CASSLRDTVGNTIYF
cdr3_nt: TGTGCCAGCAGCTTACGGGACACAGTGGGAAACACCATATATTTT

clone_size: NA
v_call: TRBV6-1
j_call: TRBJ1-2
cdr3_length: 13
d_call: NA
cdr3_aa: CASSESGSNGYTF
cdr3_nt: TGTGCCAGCAGTGAATCGGGGTCAAACGGCTACACCTTC

clone_size: NA
v_call: TRBV2
j_call: TRBJ1-1
cdr3_length: 14
d_call: NA
cdr3_aa: CASTQTLTNTEAFF
cdr3_nt: TGTGCCAGCACCCAAACCCTCACGAACACTGAAGCTTTCTTT

clone_size: NA
v_call: TRBV29-1
j_call: TRBJ2-7
cdr3_length: 14
d_call: TRBD2
cdr3_aa: CSVAGLAETYEQYF
cdr3_nt: TGCAGCGTAGCCGGACTAGCGGAGACCTACGAGCAGTACTTC

clone_size: NA
v_call: TRBV19
j_call: TRBJ2-7
cdr3_length: 14
d_call: TRBD1
cdr3_aa: CASSQQGTGYEQYF
cdr3_nt: TGTGCCAGTAGTCAACAGGGGACGGGCTACGAGCAGTACTTC

clone_size: NA
v_call: TRBV7-2
j_call: TRBJ1-1
cdr3_length: 14
d_call: NA
cdr3_aa: CASSLEQQNTEAFF
cdr3_nt: TGTGCCAGCAGCTTAGAACAGCAGAACACTGAAGCTTTCTTT

clone_size: NA
v_call: TRBV5-4
j_call: TRBJ2-1
cdr3_length: 16
d_call: TRBD2
cdr3_aa: CASSGRASGAYNEQFF
cdr3_nt: TGTGCCAGCAGCGGACGGGCTAGCGGGGCTTACAATGAGCAGTTCTTC

clone_size: NA
v_call: TRBV18
j_call: TRBJ1-6
cdr3_length: 16
d_call: NA
cdr3_aa: CASSPTGSSYNSPLHF
cdr3_nt: TGTGCCAGCTCACCCACAGGGAGCTCCTATAATTCACCCCTCCACTTT

clone_size: NA
v_call: TRBV5-4
j_call: TRBJ2-1
cdr3_length: 13
d_call: NA
cdr3_aa: CASSLGGRNEQFF
cdr3_nt: TGTGCCAGCAGCTTGGGCGGACGGAATGAGCAGTTCTTC

clone_size: NA
v_call: TRBV3-1/TRBV3-2
j_call: TRBJ1-3
cdr3_length: 17
d_call: NA
cdr3_aa: CASSQVWEGTSGNTIYF
cdr3_nt: TGTGCCAGCAGCCAAGTTTGGGAGGGGACGTCAGGAAACACCATATATTTT

clone_size: NA
v_call: TRBV7-9
j_call: TRBJ1-2
cdr3_length: 14
d_call: NA
cdr3_aa: CASSLADGGAGYTF
cdr3_nt: TGTGCCAGCAGCTTAGCGGATGGGGGCGCGGGCTACACCTTC

clone_size: once
v_call: TRBV6-5
j_call: TRBJ1-2
cdr3_length: 14
d_call: NA
cdr3_aa: CASSYGADGSGYTF
cdr3_nt: TGTGCCAGCAGTTACGGGGCGGACGGATCAGGCTACACCTTC

clone_size: NA
v_call: TRBV3-1/TRBV3-2
j_call: TRBJ2-1
cdr3_length: 14
d_call: NA
cdr3_aa: CASRRAESYNEQFF
cdr3_nt: TGTGCCAGCAGGAGAGCTGAGTCCTACAATGAGCAGTTCTTC

clone_size: NA
v_call: TRBV6-5
j_call: TRBJ2-1
cdr3_length: 16
d_call: TRBD1
cdr3_aa: CASSYPGQGWVNEQFF
cdr3_nt: TGTGCCAGCAGTTACCCTGGACAGGGTTGGGTCAATGAGCAGTTCTTC

clone_size: few
v_call: TRBV25-1
j_call: TRBJ1-1
cdr3_length: 15
d_call: NA
cdr3_aa: CASSETANPNTEAFF
cdr3_nt: TGTGCCAGCAGTGAAACAGCCAACCCGAACACTGAAGCTTTCTTT

clone_size: NA
v_call: TRBV9
j_call: TRBJ2-7
cdr3_length: 17
d_call: TRBD2
cdr3_aa: CASTPYEASGGDYEQYF
cdr3_nt: TGTGCCAGCACCCCGTACGAGGCTAGCGGGGGGGACTACGAGCAGTACTTC

clone_size: NA
v_call: TRBV5-6
j_call: TRBJ2-7
cdr3_length: 16
d_call: NA
cdr3_aa: CASSLERGASSYEQYF
cdr3_nt: TGTGCCAGCAGCTTGGAGAGGGGGGCCTCCTCCTACGAGCAGTACTTC

clone_size: NA
v_call: TRBV7-9
j_call: TRBJ2-1
cdr3_length: 12
d_call: NA
cdr3_aa: CASSSQGREQFF
cdr3_nt: TGTGCCAGCAGCTCCCAGGGGAGAGAGCAGTTCTTC